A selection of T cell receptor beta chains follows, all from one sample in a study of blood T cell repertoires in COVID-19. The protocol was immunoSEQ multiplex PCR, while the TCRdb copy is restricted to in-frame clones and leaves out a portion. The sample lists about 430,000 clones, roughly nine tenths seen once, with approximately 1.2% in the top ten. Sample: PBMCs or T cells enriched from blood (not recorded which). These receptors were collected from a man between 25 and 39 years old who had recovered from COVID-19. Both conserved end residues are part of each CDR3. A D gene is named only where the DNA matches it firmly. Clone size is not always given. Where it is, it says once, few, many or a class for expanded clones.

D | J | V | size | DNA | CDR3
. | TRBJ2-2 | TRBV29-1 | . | TGCAGCGTGGCCCCCCTAGCCACCGGGGAGCTGTTTTTT | CSVAPLATGELFF
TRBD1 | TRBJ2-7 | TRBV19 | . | TGTGCCAATTCAGACAGGGTAGGACCCCACGAGCAGTACTTC | CANSDRVGPHEQYF
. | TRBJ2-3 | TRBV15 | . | TGTGCCACCAGCAACTTAGCCTTGGATCGTGGGGATACGCAGTATTTT | CATSNLALDRGDTQYF
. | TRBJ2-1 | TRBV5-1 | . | TGCGCCAGCAGCTTGGGTCAGGCCTACAATGAGCAGTTCTTC | CASSLGQAYNEQFF
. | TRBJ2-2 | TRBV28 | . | TGTGCCAGCAGGAGGGTTACGAACACCGGGGAGCTGTTTTTT | CASRRVTNTGELFF
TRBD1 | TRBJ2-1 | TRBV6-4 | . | TGTGCCAGCAGCGCACAGGGGTCCTACAATGAGCAGTTCTTC | CASSAQGSYNEQFF
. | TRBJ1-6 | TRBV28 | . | TGTGCCAGCAGTTTATTTCCAGGCGGAGGAGAAAGCTCACCCCTCCACTTT | CASSLFPGGGESSPLHF
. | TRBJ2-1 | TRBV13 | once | TGTGCCAGCAGCCCGGGGGACTACAATGAGCAGTTCTTC | CASSPGDYNEQFF
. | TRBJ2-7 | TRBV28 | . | TGTGCCAGCACCCCGGGTAGCGGCTACGAGCAGTACTTC | CASTPGSGYEQYF
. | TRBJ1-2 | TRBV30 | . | TGTGCCTGGAGTGCCCCGGCAGGGGGCTACACCTTC | CAWSAPAGGYTF
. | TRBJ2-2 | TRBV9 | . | TGTGCCAGCAGCGCAACCGGGATCCAGGGGGGGGAGCTGTTTTTT | CASSATGIQGGELFF
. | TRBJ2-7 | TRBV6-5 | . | TGTGCCAGCAAACAACAGGGTTCCTACGAGCAGTACTTC | CASKQQGSYEQYF
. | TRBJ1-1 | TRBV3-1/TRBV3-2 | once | TGTGCCAGCAGCCAAGATCGAGGTCGTGAAGCTTTCTTT | CASSQDRGREAFF
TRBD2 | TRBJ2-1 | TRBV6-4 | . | TGTGCCAGCAGCCCCTCAGAGCGGGGTTCCAATGAGCAGTTCTTC | CASSPSERGSNEQFF
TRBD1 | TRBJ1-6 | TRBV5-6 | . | TGTGCCAGCAGCCTGACAGGGAATAATTCACCCCTCCACTTT | CASSLTGNNSPLHF
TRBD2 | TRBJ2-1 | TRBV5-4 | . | TGTGCCAGCCGCGCCCGGGCGGGAGGGAGCAATGAGCAGTTCTTC | CASRARAGGSNEQFF
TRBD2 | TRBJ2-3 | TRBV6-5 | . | TGTGCCAGCAGAAGCGGGAGCCCACCCGATACGCAGTATTTT | CASRSGSPPDTQYF
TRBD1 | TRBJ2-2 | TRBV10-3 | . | TGTGCCATCAGTGAGCAAGGGACAGGAGGCGCGAACACCGGGGAGCTGTTTTTT | CAISEQGTGGANTGELFF
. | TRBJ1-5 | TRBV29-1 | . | TGCAGCGTTGCGTTGGCCAATCAGCCCCAGCATTTT | CSVALANQPQHF
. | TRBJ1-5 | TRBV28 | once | TGTGCCAGCAGTTTCCAGGGTCCAGGGGCCCAGCATTTT | CASSFQGPGAQHF
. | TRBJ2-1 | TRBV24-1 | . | TGTGCCACCATGGCTCCAGCGGGCTCCTACAATGAGCAGTTCTTC | CATMAPAGSYNEQFF
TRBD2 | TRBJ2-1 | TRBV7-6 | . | TGTGCCAGCAGCTTAGCCCCAGCGGGAGTATATGAGCAGTTCTTC | CASSLAPAGVYEQFF
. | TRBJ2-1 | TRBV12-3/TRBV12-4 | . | TGTGCCACCTCGACTTTCCCCAATGAGCAGTTCTTC | CATSTFPNEQFF
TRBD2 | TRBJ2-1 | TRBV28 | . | TGTGCCAGCAGTTCCACTCTAGCGGGACCATCCTACAATGAGCAGTTCTTC | CASSSTLAGPSYNEQFF
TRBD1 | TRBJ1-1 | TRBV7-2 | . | TGTGCCAGCAGCTTTGACAGGGGCACTGAAGCTTTCTTT | CASSFDRGTEAFF
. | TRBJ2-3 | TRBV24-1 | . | TGTGCCACCAGTCTAGGAGGGAATACAGATACGCAGTATTTT | CATSLGGNTDTQYF
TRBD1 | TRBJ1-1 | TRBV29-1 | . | TGCAGCGTTGCGGGACAGGGCCACACTGAAGCTTTCTTT | CSVAGQGHTEAFF
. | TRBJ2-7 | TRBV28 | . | TGTGCCAGCAGTTCTCCCTCCTACGAGCAGTACTTC | CASSSPSYEQYF
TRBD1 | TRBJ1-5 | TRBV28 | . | TGTGCCAGCAGTATCGAACAGGGGGTTCAGCCCCAGCATTTT | CASSIEQGVQPQHF
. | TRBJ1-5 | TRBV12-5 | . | TGTGCTAGTGGTCGAGGTGAGAATCAGCCCCAGCATTTT | CASGRGENQPQHF
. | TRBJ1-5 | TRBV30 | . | TGTGCCTGGAGAAGAGATCACAATCAGCCCCAGCATTTT | CAWRRDHNQPQHF
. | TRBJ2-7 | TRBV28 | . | TGTGCCAGCAGTCTTTGGAGGGGCACTTACGAGCAGTACTTC | CASSLWRGTYEQYF
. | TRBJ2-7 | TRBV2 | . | TGTGCCACCCAAGCGGAGCTTACCTACGAGCAGTACTTC | CATQAELTYEQYF
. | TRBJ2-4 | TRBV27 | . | TGTGCCAGCAGTCCCACGAGCGGACAGAAAAACATTCAGTACTTC | CASSPTSGQKNIQYF
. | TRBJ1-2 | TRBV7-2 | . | TGTGCCAGCAGTCCAAGCGACCCGGGGTCCGGACATGGCTACACCTTC | CASSPSDPGSGHGYTF
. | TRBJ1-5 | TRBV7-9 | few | TGTGCCAGCAGAGGTCAGGGTAGCAATCAGCCCCAGCATTTT | CASRGQGSNQPQHF
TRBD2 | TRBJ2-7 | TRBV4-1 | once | TGCGCCAGCAGCCAAGATCTCGCGGGAGGGCCAGTCGAGCAGTACTTC | CASSQDLAGGPVEQYF